Listed below are T cell receptor beta chains from one sample, sequenced in a study of cytotoxic CD8 clonotypes in ibrutinib-treated CLL. Sequenced by immunoSEQ multiplex PCR; TCRdb stores in-frame clones only, minus some. The table includes over 250,000 clones, approximately 76% detected once. The source material was PBMCs, sampled at disease progression, from a patient treated with ibrutinib. The source is a human donor with chronic lymphocytic leukemia. The CDR3 runs from the conserved cysteine through the conserved F or W. Each record gives: CDR3 length, J gene, D gene, V gene, clone size, CDR3 DNA, CDR3 protein. D genes are given only for firm matches. Some rows have no size entry. The others give once, few or many, or a class for an expanded clone.

>13|TRBJ1-2|TRBD1|TRBV11-2|.
TGTGCCAGCCGGACAGGGCCTAACTATGGCTACACCTTC
CASRTGPNYGYTF
>15|TRBJ2-1|TRBD2|TRBV7-7|few
TGTGCCAGCAGCTTAGGCCCTAGCGGGAGCAATGAGCAGTTCTTC
CASSLGPSGSNEQFF
>14|TRBJ2-5|.|TRBV27|.
TGTGCCAGCAGTTTATCGGGAGCGCAACAGACCCAGTACTTC
CASSLSGAQQTQYF
>14|TRBJ1-1|.|TRBV5-1|.
TGCGCCAGCAGCTTGGACCTACCTGATACTGAAGCTTTCTTT
CASSLDLPDTEAFF
>14|TRBJ2-5|.|TRBV11-2|.
TGTGCCAGCAGCCAACGGACAGACCAAGAGACCCAGTACTTC
CASSQRTDQETQYF
>19|TRBJ2-7|.|TRBV27|.
TGTGCCAGCAGTTTAAGCGGGAAGTATGAGGGGGTCCCCCTCTACGAGCAGTACTTC
CASSLSGKYEGVPLYEQYF
>14|TRBJ2-7|TRBD2|TRBV7-2|.
TGTGCCAGCAGCCCTAGCGGGGGCTCCTACGAGCAGTACTTC
CASSPSGGSYEQYF
>15|TRBJ2-1|TRBD2|TRBV27|few
TGTGCCAGCAGTTTAACTAGCGGGAGGGCCCATGAGCAGTTCTTC
CASSLTSGRAHEQFF
>13|TRBJ1-2|.|TRBV5-1|.
TGCGCCAGCAGCCTCTCATCTCACTATGGCTACACCTTC
CASSLSSHYGYTF
>16|TRBJ2-1|TRBD2|TRBV5-1|.
TGCGCCAGCAGCTTGGCCGGGGTAGCGGGGTACAATGAGCAGTTCTTC
CASSLAGVAGYNEQFF
>14|TRBJ1-1|.|TRBV27|.
TGTGCCAGCAGTTTACGAGGGGGGAGACCTGAAGCTTTCTTT
CASSLRGGRPEAFF
>11|TRBJ2-1|.|TRBV12-5|once
TGTGCTAGTGGTTGGGGGAATGAGCAGTTCTTC
CASGWGNEQFF
>14|TRBJ2-7|.|TRBV6-5|.
TGTGCCAGCAGGGACGGGAGACGAACCTACGAGCAGTACTTC
CASRDGRRTYEQYF
>17|TRBJ2-6|TRBD1|TRBV27|.
TGTGCCAGCACCCGACAGGGGGCGCTTACTGGGGCCAACGTCCTGACTTTC
CASTRQGALTGANVLTF
>12|TRBJ2-4|.|TRBV18|once
TGTGCCAGCTCACCATCGGTGGACATTCAGTACTTC
CASSPSVDIQYF
>12|TRBJ1-3|TRBD1|TRBV7-9|.
TGTGCCACCTCTAGGGGGCCGGACACCATATATTTT
CATSRGPDTIYF
>15|TRBJ1-2|.|TRBV25-1|.
TGTGCCAGCAGTGAACGGGGCGGGGATGCCTATGGCTACACCTTC
CASSERGGDAYGYTF
>11|TRBJ2-3|.|TRBV5-6|.
TGTGCCAGCAGCTCTCTAGATACGCAGTATTTT
CASSSLDTQYF
>14|TRBJ2-3|TRBD2|TRBV19|once
TGTGCCAGTAGGACTAGCGGGGGTTCAGATACGCAGTATTTT
CASRTSGGSDTQYF
>15|TRBJ1-5|TRBD1|TRBV6-5|many
TGTGCCAGCAGTTACCAGGGACAGGGGAATGAGCCCCAGCATTTT
CASSYQGQGNEPQHF
>16|TRBJ1-2|TRBD1|TRBV5-6|few
TGTGCCAGCAGCACCTCACAGGGGGCGTGGGGATATGGCTACACCTTC
CASSTSQGAWGYGYTF
>12|TRBJ2-7|TRBD2|TRBV10-3|.
TGTGCCATCAGGAAACGGGAGGAGGAGCAGTACTTC
CAIRKREEEQYF
>15|TRBJ1-3|.|TRBV10-3|.
TGTGCCATCAGCAGTCAGGACCTCTCTGGAAACACCATATATTTT
CAISSQDLSGNTIYF
>15|TRBJ2-5|TRBD1|TRBV5-1|.
TGCGCCAGCAGCCATCGACAGGGGGCAGAGGAGACCCAGTACTTC
CASSHRQGAEETQYF
>17|TRBJ2-7|TRBD1|TRBV13|.
TGTGCCAGCAGCGCACGAGCTTTCGGGACAGGACAGGAAGAGCAGTACTTC
CASSARAFGTGQEEQYF
>15|TRBJ2-1|.|TRBV5-1|.
TGCGCCAGCAGCTTGGGCCATAATCGAGACAATGAGCAGTTCTTC
CASSLGHNRDNEQFF
>15|TRBJ1-3|.|TRBV28|.
TGTGCCAGCAGTTTGGGCATGAGCTCTGGAAACACCATATATTTT
CASSLGMSSGNTIYF
>15|TRBJ1-5|TRBD1|TRBV7-2|.
TGTGCCAGCAGCCTTTGGACAGGGGGCAATCAGCCCCAGCATTTT
CASSLWTGGNQPQHF
>15|TRBJ1-2|.|TRBV7-9|.
TGTGCCAGCAGCTTAGTTCAGGGCCCCGTCTATGGCTACACCTTC
CASSLVQGPVYGYTF
>17|TRBJ1-3|TRBD1|TRBV5-6|.
TGTGCCAGCAGGCTGACAGGGGCGGAAACCTCTGGAAACACCATATATTTT
CASRLTGAETSGNTIYF